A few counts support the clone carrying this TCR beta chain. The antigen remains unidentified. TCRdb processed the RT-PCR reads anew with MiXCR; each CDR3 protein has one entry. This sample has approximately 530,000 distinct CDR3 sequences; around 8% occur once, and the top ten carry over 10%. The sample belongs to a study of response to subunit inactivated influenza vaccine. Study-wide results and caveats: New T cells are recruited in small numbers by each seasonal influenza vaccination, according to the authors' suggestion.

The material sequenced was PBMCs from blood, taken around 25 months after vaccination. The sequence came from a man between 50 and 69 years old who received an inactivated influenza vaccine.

CDR3 loop: CASRSPTYNEQFF. The CDR3 DNA follows: TGTGCCAGCAGAAGTCCCACTTACAATGAGCAGTTCTTC. V gene TRBV6-6 combines with J gene TRBJ2-1, with unresolved D. CDR3 length: 13 amino acids. Germline V gene lookup returns CDR1 MNHNY and CDR2 SVGAGI (reference sequence). Trimming shortened V by 6 bases and J by 4 bases, and 10 bases separated the two germline ends.